The next 19 T cell receptor beta chains were all read from a single sample in a study of T-cell reconstitution after alpha-beta-depleted transplantation in children. Preparation of the TCRbeta library was carried out with unique molecular identifiers. TCRdb reanalysed the PCR reads using MiXCR and keeps one entry per CDR3 protein. The sample carries 350,000 to 500,000 distinct CDR3 sequences, over 40% recorded once. Specimen: PBMCs, collected before TCRalphabeta/CD19-depleted stem cell transplant. These receptors were collected from a girl aged 2 to 10 with aplastic anemia, due to receive a stem cell transplant.

The chain combines TRBV5-1 with TRBJ1-6; unclear D gene. Trimming stripped 7 bases from V and 7 bases from J, with 12 bases between. Germline V gene data show CDR1 as SGHRS and CDR2 as YFSETQ. The CDR3 totals 13 residues. The CDR3 nucleotides read TGCGCCAGCCTATCTCAGGAAAATTCACCCCTCCACTTT. Amino acid sequence: CASLSQENSPLHF. The complete variable domain, with remaining parts taken from reference TRBV5-1 and TRBJ1-6, reads KAGVTQTPRYLIKTRGQQVTLSCSPISGHRSVSWYQQTPGQGLQFLFEYFSETQRNKGNFPGRFSGRQFSNSRSEMNVSTLELGDSALYLCASLSQENSPLHFGNGTRLTVT.

The chain joins TRBV6-5 to TRBJ1-4, with D possibly matching TRBD1 (5 bases). Germline CDR1 is MNHEY and CDR2 is SVGAGI. Trimming removed 0 bases at V and 8 bases at J, with 16 bases between. This CDR3 has 16 residues. The CDR3 sequence is CASSYSMGVSGEKLFF. As DNA, the CDR3 is TGTGCCAGCAGTTACTCGATGGGGGTTTCCGGCGAAAAACTGTTTTTT.

This chain links TRBV10-3 with TRBJ2-2, with 10 bases fitting TRBD1. The CDR3 contains 16 residues. The V gene end was trimmed by 3 bases and the J gene end by 3 bases; junction bases not matched to a gene: 4. Germline V CDR1 and CDR2: ENHRY, SYGVKD. The CDR3 DNA is TGTGCCATCAGTGACCCTGGGACAGGGGACACCGGGGAGCTGTTTTTT. It is translated as CAISDPGTGDTGELFF.

Worth noting for this clonotype: The junction departs from germline at one end; a sequencing error may be responsible. The V and J genes are TRBV20-1 and TRBJ2-3, with D possibly matching TRBD2 (6 bases). The length of the CDR3 is 17 residues. Germline lookup yields CDR1 DFQATT and CDR2 SNEGSKA (reference sequence). CDR3 region: CCARPLTGTVGTDTQYF. The CDR3 coding sequence is TGCTGTGCTAGGCCCCTAACCGGGACTGTGGGCACAGATACGCAGTATTTT.

This clonotype showed up many times. This chain connects TRBV7-9 to TRBJ2-2, with D possibly matching TRBD1 (5 bases). The germline gives CDR1 SEHNR, CDR2 FQNEAQ (reference sequence). The V end lost 5 bases, the J end lost 1 base, and 11 bases lay between the germline ends. This CDR3 region has 15 residues. The CDR3 sequence is CASSPDSRNTGELFF. CDR3 sequence (DNA): TGTGCCAGCAGCCCCGACAGCCGGAACACCGGGGAGCTGTTTTTT. Looking up the rest from reference TRBV7-9 and TRBJ2-2 gives the full variable domain: DTGVSQNPRHKITKRGQNVTFRCDPISEHNRLYWYRQTLGQGPEFLTYFQNEAQLEKSRLLSDRFSAERPKGSFSTLEIQRTEQGDSAMYLCASSPDSRNTGELFFGEGSRLTVL.

This clonotype was counted once. The chain combines TRBV5-1 with TRBJ2-1, with D perhaps given as TRBD1 or TRBD2 (5 bases each). This CDR3 contains 14 residues. Germline CDR1 SGHRS, CDR2 YFSETQ. V lost 0 bases and J 6 bases, leaving 10 bases between the germline ends. The CDR3 protein is CASSLDGARNEQFF. Here the CDR3 DNA reads TGCGCCAGCAGCTTGGACGGGGCTCGCAATGAGCAGTTCTTC.

CDR3 in DNA: TGCAGTGCTCTCGATGAATACGAGCAGTACTTC. This gives the protein CSALDEYEQYF. The chain carries TRBV20-1 and TRBJ2-7; D uncertain. Trimming shortened V by 5 bases and J by 4 bases, and 9 bases separated the two germline ends. This CDR3 is built from 11 residues. Germline values: CDR1 DFQATT, CDR2 SNEGSKA (reference sequence).

This chain links TRBV6-1 with TRBJ2-3, with D perhaps TRBD1 or TRBD2 (5 bases each). The CDR3 is 13 amino acids. Germline-derived CDR1 and CDR2 are MNHNS and SASEGT. The ends were cut back, 4 bases at V and 6 bases at J, with 11 bases in the middle. Written as DNA, the CDR3 is TGTGCCAGCAGTGGCCTTTGGGGGGATACGCAGTATTTT. It translates to CASSGLWGDTQYF.

The chain carries TRBV10-1 and TRBJ2-3; 11 bases are shared with TRBD2. The CDR3 is 19 amino acids. The V gene's germline CDR1 is WNHNN and CDR2 SYGVQD (reference sequence). The trim removed 2 bases at V and 0 bases at J, leaving 10 bases unmatched. CDR3 sequence: CASSELAGGPAWSTDTQYF. CDR3 DNA: TGCGCCAGCAGTGAGCTAGCGGGGGGCCCAGCTTGGAGCACAGATACGCAGTATTTT.

V and J are TRBV20-1 and TRBJ2-4; TRBD2 matches at 8 bases. CDR3 length: 15 residues. J was trimmed by 6 bases and V by 0 bases; bases with no gene match: 7. Looked up from germline, CDR1 is DFQATT and CDR2 is SNEGSKA (reference sequence). The CDR3 reads CSAREGSAGGNIQYF. DNA for the CDR3: TGCAGTGCTAGAGAGGGAAGCGCGGGAGGAAACATTCAGTACTTC.

This clonotype turned up a few times. This chain uses TRBV19 with TRBJ2-2; TRBD1 aligns across 8 bases. Germline V gene data show CDR1 as LNHDA and CDR2 as SQIVND (reference sequence). The CDR3 consists of 19 residues. V gave up 3 bases and J gave up 3 bases; unmatched junction bases: 15. As DNA, the CDR3 is TGTGCCAGTAGTATTCCTTCTTCCGGGACAGGACGTTACACCGGGGAGCTGTTTTTT. It translates to CASSIPSSGTGRYTGELFF.

J is TRBJ2-1 and V is TRBV20-1; 7 bases fit TRBD2. The V gene end was trimmed by 5 bases and the J gene end by 4 bases; junction bases not matched to a gene: 5. CDR3 length: 13 residues. From germline, CDR1 is DFQATT and CDR2 SNEGSKA (reference sequence). CDR3 residues: CSARGGSYNEQFF. CDR3 in DNA: TGCAGTGCTCGGGGCGGGAGTTACAATGAGCAGTTCTTC.

The sample holds a few counts of this clonotype. The chain recombines TRBV6-5 with TRBJ2-7; 12 bases map to TRBD2. CDR1 is MNHEY, CDR2 SVGAGI, per germline. The length of the CDR3 is 16 residues. V was pared by 6 bases and J by 5 bases, with 11 bases of the junction left unmatched. CDR3 nucleotide sequence: TGTGCCAGCAGGTACCTGACTAGCGGGAGTCCCCACGAGCAGTACTTC. Translated, it gives CASRYLTSGSPHEQYF.

This clonotype was counted at least ten times. The chain links TRBV7-9 to TRBJ2-1; maybe TRBD1 (5 bases). The germline CDR1 and CDR2 sequences are SEHNR and FQNEAQ (reference sequence). The V end was cut by 5 bases, the J end by 6 bases, with 11 bases between. CDR3 length: 13 residues. The CDR3 loop is CASSPLTGNEQFF. CDR3 in DNA: TGTGCCAGCAGCCCTCTAACAGGCAATGAGCAGTTCTTC.

There are many counts of this clonotype. The chain has TRBV3-1 and TRBJ2-1; 9 positions match TRBD2. Germline loops: CDR1 LGHDT, CDR2 YNNKEL (reference sequence). CDR3 length equals 17 residues. J was trimmed by 3 bases and V by 4 bases; bases with no gene match: 10. CDR3 residues: CASSLYPTSGIYNEQFF. The DNA of the CDR3 is TGTGCCAGCAGCCTGTACCCGACTAGCGGTATCTACAATGAGCAGTTCTTC.

This clonotype has just a few counts. The chain has TRBV20-1 and TRBJ2-1; 8 nucleotides agree with TRBD2. V shed 7 bases and J 0 bases; nucleotides not matched to a gene: 5. The CDR3 runs to 14 residues. The germline gives CDR1 DFQATT, CDR2 SNEGSKA (reference sequence). CDR3 sequence: CSVQRESSYNEQFF. CDR3 DNA sequence: TGCAGTGTCCAGCGGGAGAGCTCCTACAATGAGCAGTTCTTC.

V and J are TRBV5-1 and TRBJ2-3, with 7 bases aligning to TRBD1. Germline CDR1 is SGHRS and CDR2 is YFSETQ. The CDR3 loop spans 16 amino acids. After removal of 0 bases from V and 4 bases from J, the junction contained 8 bases not matched to a gene. CDR3 residues: CASSLGGQTNPDTQYF. As DNA, the CDR3 is TGCGCCAGCAGCTTGGGGGGACAGACAAACCCAGATACGCAGTATTTT.

The rearrangement uses TRBV12-3 or TRBV12-4 and TRBJ2-1; 8 bases align to TRBD1. CDR3 size: 15 residues. The V gene end was trimmed by 6 bases and the J gene end by 3 bases; junction bases not matched to a gene: 7. The CDR3 protein is CASSPDRALYNEQFF. In DNA, the CDR3 is TGTGCCAGCAGCCCGGACAGGGCTCTCTACAATGAGCAGTTCTTC.

Only a few counts were recorded for this clonotype. The chain combines TRBV29-1 with TRBJ1-1; the D is unclear. V dropped 3 bases and J dropped 4 bases, with 12 bases sitting between them. Germline CDR1 is SQVTM and CDR2 is ANQGSEA. This CDR3 contains 13 residues. The CDR3 DNA is TGCAGCGTTGAGGTGAAGAGCTCCACTGAAGCTTTCTTT. It specifies CSVEVKSSTEAFF.